The clone carrying this TCR beta chain was seen a few times. Its specificity is not known. MiXCR was run by TCRdb on the 5' RACE reads, yielding one entry per CDR3 protein. Seen here are about 220,000 distinct CDR3 sequences, roughly 3.3% observed once, and the top ten hold around 3%. This record belongs to a study of T cells after yellow fever vaccination. Study results and caveats: The CD4 and CD8 compartments had a small share of their clonotypes in common.

Germline V gene data show CDR1 as MNHEY and CDR2 as SVGAGI. There are 14 residues in the CDR3. Trimming cost V 0 bases and J 8 bases, with 10 bases left between them. The TCR originated in a man between 18 and 29 years old who received the YFV17D yellow fever vaccine. The source was CD4+ T cells sorted from PBMCs, collected 10 days after the yellow fever booster vaccination. This sequence joins TRBV6-5 and TRBJ1-4; no clear D gene. CDR3 nucleotide sequence: TGTGCCAGCAGTTACTCCCTATACGGGGAAAAACTGTTTTTT. Translating gives CASSYSLYGEKLFF.